The T cell receptor beta chain under discussion was sequenced for a study of blood T cell repertoires in COVID-19. Looking at the study overall: Acute and convalescent COVID-19 samples came from the United States, Italy and Spain. T cells, B-cell-depleted T cells, or PBMCs supplied cDNA or gDNA.

Details on this clone: Its ends do not fully match the called genes, so a read error is possible.

From germline, CDR1 is MNHNS and CDR2 SASEGT. The CDR3 totals 14 residues. This table comes from immunoSEQ multiplex PCR, and its TCRdb copy is limited to in-frame clones, with some not included. The sample consists of fewer than 350,000 clones, approximately 85% of them appearing once. Sequenced material: PBMCs or T cells enriched from blood (not recorded which). The V gene is TRBV6-1, the J gene TRBJ1-6, with D maybe TRBD1 (5 bases). This TCR derives from a man aged 25 to 45 who had recovered from COVID-19. This CDR3 is CASSDGGSPGKGPF. The CDR3 bases are TGTGCCAGCAGTGATGGGGGGTCCCCGGGCAAAGGCCCCTTT.